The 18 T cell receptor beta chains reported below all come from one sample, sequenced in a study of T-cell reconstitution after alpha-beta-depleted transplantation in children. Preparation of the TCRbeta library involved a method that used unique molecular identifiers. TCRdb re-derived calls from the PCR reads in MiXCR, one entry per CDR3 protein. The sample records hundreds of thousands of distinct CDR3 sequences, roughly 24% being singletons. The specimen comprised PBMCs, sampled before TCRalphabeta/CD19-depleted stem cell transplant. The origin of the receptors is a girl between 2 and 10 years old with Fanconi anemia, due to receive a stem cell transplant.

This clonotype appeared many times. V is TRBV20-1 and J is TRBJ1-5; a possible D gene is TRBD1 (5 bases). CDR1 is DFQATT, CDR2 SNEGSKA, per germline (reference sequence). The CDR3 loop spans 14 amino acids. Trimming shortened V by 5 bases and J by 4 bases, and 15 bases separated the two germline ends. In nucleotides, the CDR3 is TGCAGTGCTCGTTACCGGGGCCGAAATCAGCCCCAGCATTTT. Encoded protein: CSARYRGRNQPQHF.

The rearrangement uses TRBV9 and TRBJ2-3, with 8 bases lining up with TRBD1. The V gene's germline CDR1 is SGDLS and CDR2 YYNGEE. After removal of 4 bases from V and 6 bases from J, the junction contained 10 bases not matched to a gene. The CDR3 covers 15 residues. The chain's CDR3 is CASSPLQGARDTQYF. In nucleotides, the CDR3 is TGTGCCAGCAGCCCCCTCCAGGGGGCCAGGGATACGCAGTATTTT. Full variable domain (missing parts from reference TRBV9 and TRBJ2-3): DSGVTQTPKHLITATGQRVTLRCSPRSGDLSVYWYQQSLDQGLQFLIQYYNGEERAKGNILERFSAQQFPDLHSELNLSSLELGDSALYFCASSPLQGARDTQYFGPGTRLTVL.

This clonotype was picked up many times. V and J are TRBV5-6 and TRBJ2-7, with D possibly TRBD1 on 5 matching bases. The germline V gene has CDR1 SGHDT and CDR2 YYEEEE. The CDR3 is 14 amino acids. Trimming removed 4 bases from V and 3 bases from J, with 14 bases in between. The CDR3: CASSASWGLYEQYF. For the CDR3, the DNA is TGTGCCAGCAGCGCGTCTTGGGGCCTCTACGAGCAGTACTTC.

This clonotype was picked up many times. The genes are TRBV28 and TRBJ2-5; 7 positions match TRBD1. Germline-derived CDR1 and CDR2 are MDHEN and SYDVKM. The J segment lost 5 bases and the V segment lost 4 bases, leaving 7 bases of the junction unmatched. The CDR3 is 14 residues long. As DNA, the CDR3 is TGTGCCAGCAGTTCGACAGGGTTGAAGGAGACCCAGTACTTC. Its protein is CASSSTGLKETQYF.

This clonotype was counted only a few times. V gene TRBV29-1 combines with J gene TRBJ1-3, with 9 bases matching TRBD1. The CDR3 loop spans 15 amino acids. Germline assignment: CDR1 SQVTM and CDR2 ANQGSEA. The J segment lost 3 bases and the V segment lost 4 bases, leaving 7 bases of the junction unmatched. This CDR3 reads CSVVGDREFGNTIYF. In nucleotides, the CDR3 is TGCAGCGTTGTTGGGGACAGGGAGTTTGGAAACACCATATATTTT.

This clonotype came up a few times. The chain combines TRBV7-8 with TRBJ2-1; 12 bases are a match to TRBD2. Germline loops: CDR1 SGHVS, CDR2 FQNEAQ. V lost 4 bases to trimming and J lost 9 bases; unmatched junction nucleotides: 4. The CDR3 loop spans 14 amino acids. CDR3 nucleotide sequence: TGTGCCAGCAGCTGGACTAGCGGGACGCCTGAGCAGTTCTTC. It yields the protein CASSWTSGTPEQFF.

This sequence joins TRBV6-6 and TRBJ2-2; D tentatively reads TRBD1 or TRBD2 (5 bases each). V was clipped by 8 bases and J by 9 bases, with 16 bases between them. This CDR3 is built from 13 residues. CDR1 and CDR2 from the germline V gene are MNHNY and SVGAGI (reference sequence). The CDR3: CASSSAGGRELFF. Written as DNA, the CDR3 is TGTGCCAGCTCCTCGGCTGGGGGAAGGGAGCTGTTTTTT.

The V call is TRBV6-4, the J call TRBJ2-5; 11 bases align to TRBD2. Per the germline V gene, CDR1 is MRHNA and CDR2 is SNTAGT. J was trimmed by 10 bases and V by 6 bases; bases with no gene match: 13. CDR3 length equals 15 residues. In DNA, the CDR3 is TGTGCCAGCAGCCGACTAGCGGGGATAAGAGACGGCCAGTACTTC. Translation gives CASSRLAGIRDGQYF.

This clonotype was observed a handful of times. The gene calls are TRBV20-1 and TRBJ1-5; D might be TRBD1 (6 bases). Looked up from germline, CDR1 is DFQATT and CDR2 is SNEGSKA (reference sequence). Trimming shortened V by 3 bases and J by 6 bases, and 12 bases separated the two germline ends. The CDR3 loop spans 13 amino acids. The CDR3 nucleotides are TGCAGTGCTAGTATGGGGGCAGCTCAGCCCCAGCATTTT. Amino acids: CSASMGAAQPQHF.

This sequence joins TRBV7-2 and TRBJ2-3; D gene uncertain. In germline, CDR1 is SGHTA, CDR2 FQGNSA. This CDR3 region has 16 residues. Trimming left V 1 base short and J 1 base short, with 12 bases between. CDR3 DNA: TGTGCCAGCAGCTTAGTATTCCAGCATGGCACAGATACGCAGTATTTT. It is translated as CASSLVFQHGTDTQYF. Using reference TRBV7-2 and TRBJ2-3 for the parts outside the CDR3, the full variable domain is GAGVSQSPSNKVTEKGKDVELRCDPISGHTALYWYRQSLGQGLEFLIYFQGNSAPDKSGLPSDRFSAERTGGSVSTLTIQRTQQEDSAVYLCASSLVFQHGTDTQYFGPGTRLTVL.

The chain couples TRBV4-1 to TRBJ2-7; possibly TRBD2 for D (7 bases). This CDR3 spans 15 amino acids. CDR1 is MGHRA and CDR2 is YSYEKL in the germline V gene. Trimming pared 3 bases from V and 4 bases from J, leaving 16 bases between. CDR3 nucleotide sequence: TGCGCCAGCAGCCATCTTCCGGGGGGCCCATACGAGCAGTACTTC. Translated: CASSHLPGGPYEQYF.

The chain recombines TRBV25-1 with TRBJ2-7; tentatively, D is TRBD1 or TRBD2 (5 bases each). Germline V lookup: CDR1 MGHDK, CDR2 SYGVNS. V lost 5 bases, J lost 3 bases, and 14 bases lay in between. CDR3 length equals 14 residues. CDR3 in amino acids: CASSPYRDGYEQYF. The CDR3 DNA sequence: TGTGCCAGCAGTCCTTACCGGGACGGCTACGAGCAGTACTTC.

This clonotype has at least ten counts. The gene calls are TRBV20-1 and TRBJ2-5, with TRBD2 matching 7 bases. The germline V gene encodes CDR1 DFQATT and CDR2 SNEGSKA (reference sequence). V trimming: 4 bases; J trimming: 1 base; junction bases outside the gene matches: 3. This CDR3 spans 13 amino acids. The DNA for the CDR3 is TGCAGTGCTATCGGGACTACCCAAGAGACCCAGTACTTC. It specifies CSAIGTTQETQYF.

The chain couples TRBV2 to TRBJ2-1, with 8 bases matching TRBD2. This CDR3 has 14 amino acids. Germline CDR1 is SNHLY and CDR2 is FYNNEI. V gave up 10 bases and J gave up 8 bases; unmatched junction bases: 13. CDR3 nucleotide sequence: TGTGCCATCACGCGGGGGGTTCGTTCCGATGAGCAGTTCTTC. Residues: CAITRGVRSDEQFF. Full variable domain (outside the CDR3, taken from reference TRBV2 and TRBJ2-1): EPEVTQTPSHQVTQMGQEVILRCVPISNHLYFYWYRQILGQKVEFLVSFYNNEISEKSEIFDDQFSVERPDGSNFTLKIRSTKLEDSAMYFCAITRGVRSDEQFFGPGTRLTVL.

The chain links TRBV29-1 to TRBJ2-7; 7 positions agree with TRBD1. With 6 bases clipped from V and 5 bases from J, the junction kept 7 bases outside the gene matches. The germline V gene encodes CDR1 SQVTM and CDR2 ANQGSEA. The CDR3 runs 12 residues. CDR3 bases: TGCAGCGTAAACGACAGGGACAACGAGCAGTACTTC. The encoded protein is CSVNDRDNEQYF.

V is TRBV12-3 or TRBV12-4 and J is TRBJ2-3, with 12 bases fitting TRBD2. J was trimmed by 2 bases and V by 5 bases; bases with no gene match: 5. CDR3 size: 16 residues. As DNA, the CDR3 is TGTGCCAGCAGTCTAAGACTAGCGGGGGTCACAGATACGCAGTATTTT. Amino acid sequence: CASSLRLAGVTDTQYF.

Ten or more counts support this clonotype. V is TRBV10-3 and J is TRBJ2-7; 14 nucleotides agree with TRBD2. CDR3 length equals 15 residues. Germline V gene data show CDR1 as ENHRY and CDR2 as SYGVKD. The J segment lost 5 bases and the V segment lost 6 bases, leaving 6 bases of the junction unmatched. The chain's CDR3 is CAIRGTSGSVDEQYF. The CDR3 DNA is TGTGCCATCAGGGGGACTAGCGGGAGTGTCGACGAGCAGTACTTC.

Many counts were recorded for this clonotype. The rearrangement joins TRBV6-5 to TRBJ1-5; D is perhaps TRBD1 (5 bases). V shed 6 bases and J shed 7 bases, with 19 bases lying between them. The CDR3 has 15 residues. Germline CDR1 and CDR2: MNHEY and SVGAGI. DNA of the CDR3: TGTGCCAGCAGGCCGCGGGGGTCGGTATCGCAGCCCCAGCATTTT. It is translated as CASRPRGSVSQPQHF.